What follows is one TCR beta chain and its context. The antigen is unknown. Germline V lookup: CDR1 LNHDA, CDR2 SQIVND (reference sequence). The V and J ends lost 9 bases and 8 bases, in that order; junction bases with no gene match: 11. The CDR3 is 13 residues long. The authors carried out high-throughput sequencing of TCR beta. They applied it to CD8+ and CD4+ T cells obtained from blood. The authors negatively isolated CD8+ and CD4+ T cells and FACS-enriched TEMRA cells. This sample was included in a study of CD8 T cells in Susac syndrome. Overall study findings and caveats: The study admitted that it had a relatively small number of individuals in its TCR sequencing and HLA analysis.

cDNA came from around 0.54 to 1 ug RNA primed by random hexamers. Multiplex PCR with immunoSEQ amplified the TCR beta CDR3 across 54 Vbeta and 13 Jbeta. TCRdb recomputed calls from the immunoSEQ multiplex PCR reads with MiXCR, one row per CDR3 protein. The sample lists under 150,000 distinct CDR3 sequences, 75% to 90% seen once, with approximately 0.51% in the top ten. Sequenced: CD8+ T cells from PBMCs. The rearrangement links TRBV19 to TRBJ1-1; TRBD1 agrees at 8 bases. This TCR was recovered from a human donor with multiple sclerosis. Here the CDR3 reads CASSGGASREAFF. For the CDR3, the DNA is TGTGCCAGCTCAGGGGGCGCGAGTCGAGAAGCTTTCTTT.